A selection of T cell receptor beta chains follows, all from one sample in a study of T cells in Graves' hyperthyroidism and ophthalmopathy. MiXCR, applied by TCRdb to the multiplex PCR reads, yields one record per CDR3 protein. The sample lists under 450,000 distinct CDR3 sequences, about 18% occurring once. Source material: blood. These receptors were taken from a woman in her thirties with Graves' hyperthyroidism that later progressed to Graves' ophthalmopathy. Both conserved end residues are part of each CDR3. The D gene is left open where the match is weak. Rows may omit the clone size; those that give it use once, few, many or a size class.

clone size,D gene,J gene,V gene,CDR3 DNA,CDR3 protein
many,TRBD1,TRBJ2-7,TRBV27,TGTGCCAGCAGTCAGACTCTACAGGGGTCGTTCTCCTACGAGCAGTACTTC,CASSQTLQGSFSYEQYF
many,.,TRBJ2-2,TRBV3-1,TGTGCCAGCAGCCAAGGGGACACCCCGGTCGGGGAGCTGTTTTTT,CASSQGDTPVGELFF
many,TRBD2,TRBJ2-3,TRBV6-2/TRBV6-3,TGTGCCAGCGGGGACTACCGCACAGATACGCAGTATTTT,CASGDYRTDTQYF
.,.,TRBJ1-5,TRBV30,TGTGCCTGGAGGACTACGACAGAGACCAATCAGCCCAAGCATTTT,CAWRTTTETNQPKHF
many,.,TRBJ2-3,TRBV10-3,TGTGCCATCAGTGAGTCGGAGGGCACAGATACGCAGTATTTT,CAISESEGTDTQYF
many,.,TRBJ1-2,TRBV7-2,TGTGCCAGCAGCTTAGGCGAGGGGCTTATCTATGGCTACACCTTC,CASSLGEGLIYGYTF
.,TRBD1,TRBJ2-1,TRBV7-9,TGTGCCAGCAGCTTAGAGGTGGGCGGACAGGGGTTCTTC,CASSLEVGGQGFF
many,TRBD1,TRBJ1-4,TRBV28,TGTGCCAGCAGTTTATTGACAGGGACTAATGAAAAACTGTTTTTT,CASSLLTGTNEKLFF
many,.,TRBJ2-5,TRBV7-9,TGTGCCAGCAGCCGTGCGGTAGGCCCCCAAGAGACCCAGTACTTC,CASSRAVGPQETQYF
many,.,TRBJ2-3,TRBV7-9,TGTGCCAGCAGCTTGGGGCAGGGATTGGATACGCAGTATTTT,CASSLGQGLDTQYF
many,TRBD1,TRBJ2-7,TRBV6-1,TGTGCCAGCAGATCCGGGACAGGGGTCCACGAGCAGTACTTC,CASRSGTGVHEQYF
.,TRBD1,TRBJ2-5,TRBV7-9,TGTGCCAGCAGCTCTACGACAGGGGAAGAGACCCAGTACTTC,CASSSTTGEETQYF
many,.,TRBJ1-6,TRBV7-9,TGTGCCAGCAGCCAGACAGCGAATAATTCACCCCTCCACTTT,CASSQTANNSPLHF
few,.,TRBJ2-7,TRBV3-1,TGTGCCAGCCGCGGGTACTCCTACGAGCAGTACTTC,CASRGYSYEQYF